The sequence of this T cell receptor (beta chain) was determined in a study of T-cell reconstitution after alpha-beta-depleted transplantation in children. Library preparation (for TCRbeta) was performed with unique molecular identifiers. One entry per CDR3 protein, called by TCRdb with MiXCR from the PCR reads. The sample has 600,000 to 700,000 distinct CDR3 sequences; 16% are singletons. Looked up from germline, CDR1 is LGHNA and CDR2 is YSLEER. CDR3 length: 15 residues. V was cut by 4 bases and J by 11 bases, with 23 bases left in between. At least ten counts were recorded for this clonotype. The sequenced sample was PBMCs from the stem cell graft donor, obtained from the stem cell graft. This TCR came from a human donor who donated a stem cell graft to a child with acute myeloid leukemia. This sequence joins TRBV4-3 and TRBJ1-1; a possible D gene is TRBD1 (5 bases). CDR3 sequence (DNA): TGCGCCAGCAGCCCCCAAAATACCCCCGGGACTCAGGCTTTCTTT. It yields the protein CASSPQNTPGTQAFF.